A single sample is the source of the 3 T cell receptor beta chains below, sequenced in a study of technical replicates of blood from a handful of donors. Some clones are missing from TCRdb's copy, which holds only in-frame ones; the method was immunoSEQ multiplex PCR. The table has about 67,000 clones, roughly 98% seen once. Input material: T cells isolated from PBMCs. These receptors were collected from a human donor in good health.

The CDR3, as DNA: TGTGCCAGCAGTTTAGGGGGTACGGGGGGTGACTATGGCTACACCTTC. Its protein is CASSLGGTGGDYGYTF. This chain connects TRBV28 to TRBJ1-2, with D perhaps matching TRBD1 (5 bases). Trimming stripped 2 bases from V and 3 bases from J, with 16 bases between. The CDR3 extends over 16 amino acids. Germline V gene sequence: CDR1 MDHEN, CDR2 SYDVKM.

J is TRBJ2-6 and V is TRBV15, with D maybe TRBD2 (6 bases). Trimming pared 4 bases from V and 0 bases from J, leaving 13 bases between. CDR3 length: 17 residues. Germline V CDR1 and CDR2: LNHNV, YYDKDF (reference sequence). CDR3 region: CATSKEGPTSGANVLTF. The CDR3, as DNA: TGTGCCACCAGCAAGGAGGGGCCTACCTCTGGGGCCAACGTCCTGACTTTC.

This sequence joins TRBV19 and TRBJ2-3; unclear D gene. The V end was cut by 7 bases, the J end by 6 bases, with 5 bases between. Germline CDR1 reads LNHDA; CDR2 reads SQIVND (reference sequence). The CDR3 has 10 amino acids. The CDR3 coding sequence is TGTGCCAGTATGTCGGATACGCAGTATTTT. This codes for CASMSDTQYF.